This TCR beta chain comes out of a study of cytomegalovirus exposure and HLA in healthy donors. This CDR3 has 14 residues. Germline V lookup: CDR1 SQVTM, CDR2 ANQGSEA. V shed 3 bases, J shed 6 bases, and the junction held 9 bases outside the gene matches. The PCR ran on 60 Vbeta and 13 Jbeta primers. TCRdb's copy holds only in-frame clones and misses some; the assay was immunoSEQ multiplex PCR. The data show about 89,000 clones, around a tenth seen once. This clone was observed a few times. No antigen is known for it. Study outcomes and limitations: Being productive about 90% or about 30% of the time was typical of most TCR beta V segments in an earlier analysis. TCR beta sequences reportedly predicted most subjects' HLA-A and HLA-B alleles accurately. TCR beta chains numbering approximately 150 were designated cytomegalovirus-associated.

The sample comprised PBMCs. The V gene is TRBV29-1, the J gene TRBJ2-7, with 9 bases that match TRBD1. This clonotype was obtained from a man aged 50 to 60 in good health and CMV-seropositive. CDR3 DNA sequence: TGCAGCGTTGATCTGGGACAGGGCTCGTTCGAGCAGTACTTC. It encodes CSVDLGQGSFEQYF.